The 18 T cell receptor beta chains reported below all come from one sample, sequenced in a study of T cells in localized non-small cell lung cancer (dated by TCRdb to the early 2020s). The library was built by means of the immunoSEQ multiplex PCR assay. TCRdb's version of the immuneACCESS table is confined to in-frame rearrangements and falls short of the full clone set. An unresolved V gene accounts for under half of the shortfall where checked; the remainder is of unknown origin. A total of about 2,800 clones appear in this sample, 23% of them only once. The ten largest clones take up 11% of the sample. The sample consisted of normal lung tissue next to the tumor, taken before any cancer treatment. The receptors stem from a woman aged 35 to 69 with stage I lung adenocarcinoma.

This clone showed up just a few times. The chain has TRBV2 and TRBJ2-5; D is undetermined. CDR1 SNHLY and CDR2 FYNNEI come from the germline V gene. V lost 6 bases and J 3 bases, leaving 8 bases between the germline ends. The CDR3 extends over 12 amino acids. Here the CDR3 reads CASSGQKETQYF. CDR3 DNA sequence: TGTGCCAGCAGCGGTCAGAAAGAGACCCAGTACTTC. Variable domain in full (rest from reference TRBV2 and TRBJ2-5): EPEVTQTPSHQVTQMGQEVILRCVPISNHLYFYWYRQILGQKVEFLVSFYNNEISEKSEIFDDQFSVERPDGSNFTLKIRSTKLEDSAMYFCASSGQKETQYFGPGTRLLVL.

In its sample, this clone was seen a few times. The chain has TRBV11-3 and TRBJ2-5; a possible D gene is TRBD2 (6 bases). Germline V gene data show CDR1 as SGHNT and CDR2 as YENEEA. The CDR3 covers 15 residues. V lost 3 bases and J lost 5, with 16 bases in between. CDR3: CASSFPTSGLETQYF. DNA of the CDR3: TGTGCCAGCAGCTTTCCGACTAGTGGGCTGGAGACCCAGTACTTC.

This clone is categorized as large. The chain combines TRBV15 with TRBJ2-1; 9 bases are a match to TRBD2. V shed 5 bases, J shed 5 bases, and the junction held 10 bases outside the gene matches. The CDR3 spans 16 residues. Germline lookup yields CDR1 LNHNV and CDR2 YYDKDF (reference sequence). CDR3 DNA: TGTGCCACCAGCGGACCACCTAGCGGGGCCAACAATGAGCAGTTCTTC. Residues: CATSGPPSGANNEQFF.

This clone was seen more than once but under ten times. This CDR3 is CASRPGTGDYGYTF. The CDR3 DNA reads as TGTGCCAGCAGACCCGGGACAGGGGACTATGGCTACACCTTC. This chain uses TRBV6-8 with TRBJ1-2; TRBD1 matches at 10 bases. CDR1 and CDR2 from the germline V gene are MNHGY and SAAAGT. The CDR3 sequence is 14 residues long. The ends lost 6 bases at V and 3 bases at J; junction bases unmatched: 4.

This clone is labeled as medium-sized. The CDR3 sequence is CASSNAYRGRANEKLFF. In DNA, the CDR3 is TGTGCCAGCAGCAACGCGTACAGGGGTCGGGCTAATGAAAAACTGTTTTTT. This chain connects TRBV6-8 to TRBJ1-4, with 7 bases that match TRBD1. J gave up 3 bases and V 6 bases, and 13 bases lay outside the gene matches. Looked up from germline, CDR1 is MNHGY and CDR2 is SAAAGT. There are 17 residues in the CDR3.

This rearrangement joins TRBV29-1 to TRBJ2-2; tentative D call: TRBD1 (6 bases). Deletions cut 8 bases from V and 0 bases from J, with 10 bases between. The CDR3 contains 13 residues. The V gene's germline CDR1 is SQVTM and CDR2 ANQGSEA. Here the CDR3 DNA reads TGCAGCTTCAGGGGCCCGAACACCGGGGAGCTGTTTTTT. As protein: CSFRGPNTGELFF.

This clone was counted ten times or more. This chain connects TRBV27 to TRBJ2-5, with D hard to call. The V gene lost 4 bases and the J gene lost 5 bases, with 11 bases spanning the gap. The CDR3 extends over 13 amino acids. Germline lookup yields CDR1 MNHEY and CDR2 SMNVEV (reference sequence). CDR3 loop: CASSSELTETQYF. CDR3 bases: TGTGCCAGCAGTTCGGAACTCACGGAGACCCAGTACTTC.

The chain links TRBV11-3 to TRBJ2-7; D gene uncertain. V was clipped by 3 bases and J by 1 base, with 10 bases between them. The CDR3 length is 14 residues. Per germline, CDR1 SGHNT and CDR2 YENEEA. The CDR3 nucleotides are TGTGCCAGCAGCTTGGAATGGGGATCCTACGAGCAGTACTTC. Amino acid sequence: CASSLEWGSYEQYF.

There are a few counts of this clone. The V and J genes are TRBV30 and TRBJ2-5; 7 bases align to TRBD1. This CDR3 is 12 amino acids long. Germline V gene lookup returns CDR1 GTSNPN and CDR2 SVGIG (reference sequence). The V gene end was trimmed by 5 bases and the J gene end by 5 bases; junction bases not matched to a gene: 5. The CDR3 DNA is TGTGCCTGGGCAGGGGGAAGTGAGACCCAGTACTTC. Residues: CAWAGGSETQYF. The full variable domain, completed using reference TRBV30 and TRBJ2-5, is SQTIHQWPATLVQPVGSPLSLECTVEGTSNPNLYWYRQAAGRGLQLLFYSVGIGQISSEVPQNLSASRPQDRQFILSSKKLLLSDSGFYLCAWAGGSETQYFGPGTRLLVL.

The rearrangement uses TRBV6-8 and TRBJ2-1; 9 bases align to TRBD1. J was trimmed by 5 bases and V by 5 bases; bases with no gene match: 7. The CDR3 totals 15 residues. Germline V gives CDR1 MNHGY, CDR2 SAAAGT. The CDR3 loop reads CASSEGQGIHNEQFF. The DNA for the CDR3 is TGTGCCAGCAGTGAGGGACAGGGAATCCACAATGAGCAGTTCTTC.

The chain combines TRBV6-8 with TRBJ2-7, with D uncertain. The V gene's germline CDR1 is MNHGY and CDR2 SAAAGT. The CDR3 consists of 16 residues. The V end lost 2 bases, the J end lost 4 bases, and 18 bases lay between the germline ends. Here the CDR3 reads CASSYHWSDRGYEQYF. In nucleotides, the CDR3 is TGTGCCAGCAGTTACCACTGGAGTGATAGAGGTTACGAGCAGTACTTC.

This clone appeared a few times. The rearrangement joins TRBV6-4 to TRBJ2-7; perhaps TRBD2 as D (5 bases). Trimming removed 3 bases from V and 2 bases from J, with 14 bases in between. CDR1 MRHNA and CDR2 SNTAGT come from the germline V gene. This CDR3 region has 15 residues. CDR3 DNA sequence: TGTGCCAGCAGTGAACGGGGAACAGAAGCCTACGAGCAGTACTTC. The encoded protein is CASSERGTEAYEQYF.

Here the CDR3 DNA reads TGTGCCAGCAGTAACAGGGATGACACTGAAGCTTTCTTT. It translates to CASSNRDDTEAFF. V gene TRBV9 combines with J gene TRBJ1-1, with D tentatively TRBD1 (6 bases). Trimming cost V 5 bases and J 3 bases, with 11 bases left between them. Germline CDR1 is SGDLS and CDR2 is YYNGEE. CDR3 length: 13 amino acids.

This chain connects TRBV6-8 to TRBJ1-1; no clear D gene. The CDR3 runs 15 residues. V was shortened by 7 bases and J by 1 base, with 16 bases between the two germline ends. CDR1 MNHGY and CDR2 SAAAGT come from the germline V gene. CDR3 loop: CASITQPAPNTEAFF. The CDR3 bases are TGTGCCAGCATTACACAGCCAGCCCCGAACACTGAAGCTTTCTTT.

This clone has just a few counts. The chain carries TRBV6-8 and TRBJ2-7; possible D gene TRBD1, 5 bases. Deletions cut 5 bases from V and 3 bases from J, with 17 bases between. The CDR3 has 15 residues. Germline CDR1 is MNHGY and CDR2 is SAAAGT. The CDR3 DNA is TGTGCCAGCAGTCGAGGCCGCCGACAGAACTACGAGCAGTACTTC. It encodes CASSRGRRQNYEQYF.

V gene TRBV9 combines with J gene TRBJ2-3; no firm D call. This CDR3 region has 16 residues. Deletions cut 0 bases from V and 5 bases from J, with 16 bases between. Germline V lookup: CDR1 SGDLS, CDR2 YYNGEE. The CDR3 region is CASSVAGGPPGDTQYF. Written as DNA, the CDR3 is TGTGCCAGCAGCGTAGCAGGCGGCCCTCCAGGAGATACGCAGTATTTT.

In its sample, this clone was seen a few times. The chain employs TRBV19 and TRBJ2-7; TRBD2 matches at 8 bases. The V gene's germline CDR1 is LNHDA and CDR2 SQIVND (reference sequence). The junction had 2 bases not matched to a gene; V was cut back by 4 bases and J by 0 bases. The CDR3 is 14 amino acids. DNA for the CDR3: TGTGCCAGTAGTACCGGACTAGCCTCCTACGAGCAGTACTTC. Its translation: CASSTGLASYEQYF.

The V call is TRBV30, the J call TRBJ2-7; 12 bases line up with TRBD1. CDR3 length: 17 amino acids. After removal of 1 base from V and 0 bases from J, the junction contained 7 bases not matched to a gene. CDR1 is GTSNPN and CDR2 is SVGIG in the germline V gene (reference sequence). Here the CDR3 DNA reads TGTGCCTGGAGTGGGGGACAGGGGGCGTCGGGCTCCTACGAGCAGTACTTC. Its protein product is CAWSGGQGASGSYEQYF.